The rows below give T cell receptor beta chains drawn from one sample of a study of early T cells in non-severe SARS-CoV-2 infection. TCRdb used MiXCR to reprocess the 5' RACE reads, holding one entry per CDR3 protein. Of nearly 80,000 distinct CDR3 sequences detected, about 13% appear once; the ten largest clones hold around 1.1%. The sample consisted of whole blood. The receptors derive from an adult who was a healthcare worker with PCR-confirmed SARS-CoV-2 infection or an uninfected control (not recorded which). Each CDR3 is given with its conserved first and last residue. Part of the rows lack a size; the others show once, few, many or a class for expanded clones.

J	size	V	CDR3
TRBJ2-7	few	TRBV7-9	CASSFPTGDEQYF
TRBJ1-5	many	TRBV29-1	CSVETSQDQPQHF
TRBJ2-4	-	TRBV7-9	CASSLQTSDPKNIQYF
TRBJ1-1	many	TRBV27	CASKGQMNTEAFF
TRBJ2-5	-	TRBV29-1	CSAEGGFQETQYF
TRBJ2-1	many	TRBV4-1	CASSQGFTVGNEQFF
TRBJ2-3	many	TRBV10-1	CASSHGGLVADTQYF
TRBJ2-1	many	TRBV24-1	CATSDWTSGGGEQFF
TRBJ2-2	few	TRBV7-2	CASSINREGELFF
TRBJ2-5	many	TRBV29-1	CSVLRETQYF
TRBJ2-6	few	TRBV24-1	CATSDHTTGSSGANVLTF
TRBJ1-5	-	TRBV11-2	CASSLDGTEGNQPQHF
TRBJ2-1	many	TRBV4-3	CASSQTGAGTYNEQFF
TRBJ2-3	few	TRBV18	CASSMIRSGASTDTQYF
TRBJ2-5	many	TRBV29-1	CSARVLVSGETQYF
TRBJ2-1	many	TRBV29-1	CSVEGTDFYNEQFF
TRBJ2-7	-	TRBV18	CASSPDTSYEQYF
TRBJ2-7	many	TRBV27	CASSLSRDDEQYF